Presented here are 21 T cell receptor beta chains from one specimen sequenced in a study of control samples from healthy donors and cancer patients. Here immunoSEQ multiplex PCR was the method, and the copy in TCRdb shows in-frame clones only, minus some. This table holds roughly 120,000 clones, roughly nine tenths found once. Source material: blood. These TCRs come from a woman aged 18-29 years in good health.

The chain has TRBV10-1 and TRBJ1-6, with D possibly TRBD1 on 5 matching bases. CDR3 size: 15 residues. Trimming cost V 7 bases and J 4 bases, with 14 bases left between them. Germline V gene lookup returns CDR1 WNHNN and CDR2 SYGVQD (reference sequence). The CDR3 loop reads CASIRDRGYNSPLHF. The CDR3 nucleotides read TGCGCCAGCATTCGAGACAGAGGATATAATTCACCCCTCCACTTT.

The chain employs TRBV10-3 and TRBJ2-7; D possibly corresponds to TRBD2 (5 bases). V was pared by 4 bases and J by 1 base, with 11 bases between. CDR3 length equals 14 residues. From germline, CDR1 is ENHRY and CDR2 SYGVKD. The CDR3 bases are TGTGCCATCAGTGGGACTTCATTTTCCTACGAGCAGTACTTC. Protein product: CAISGTSFSYEQYF.

The CDR3 DNA follows: TGTGCCAGCAGCTCCCCTAGGGGGAGAGGGACCGGGGAGCTGTTTTTT. Amino acids: CASSSPRGRGTGELFF. The chain carries TRBV7-9 and TRBJ2-2; a weak D match, TRBD1 (6 bases). The CDR3 length is 16 residues. Germline lookup yields CDR1 SEHNR and CDR2 FQNEAQ (reference sequence). Deletions cut 4 bases from V and 5 bases from J, with 17 bases between.

The V gene is TRBV28, the J gene TRBJ1-1; tentatively, D is TRBD1 (6 bases). V was cut by 5 bases and J by 4 bases, with 17 bases left in between. The CDR3 spans 15 residues. Looked up from germline, CDR1 is MDHEN and CDR2 is SYDVKM. CDR3 region: CASSRGGPRGTEAFF. CDR3 sequence (DNA): TGTGCCAGCAGTCGAGGGGGGCCCCGGGGCACTGAAGCTTTCTTT.

The chain links TRBV4-2 to TRBJ2-4; D remains ambiguous. The V end was cut by 1 base, the J end by 13 bases, with 14 bases between. This CDR3 contains 13 residues. Germline V lookup: CDR1 LGHNA, CDR2 YNFKEQ. CDR3 region: CASSQVGILDQYF. DNA of the CDR3: TGTGCCAGCAGCCAAGTAGGGATCCTTGACCAGTACTTC.

The chain is built from TRBV7-2 and TRBJ1-1; the D is unclear. Germline CDR1 is SGHTA and CDR2 is FQGNSA. Trimming left V 1 base short and J 2 bases short, with 11 bases between. The CDR3 sequence is 15 residues long. DNA for the CDR3: TGTGCCAGCAGCTTAGATGCAGGAGTTAACACTGAAGCTTTCTTT. Residues: CASSLDAGVNTEAFF.

This chain uses TRBV27 with TRBJ1-1; D not certain. CDR1 and CDR2 (germline): MNHEY, SMNVEV (reference sequence). With 5 bases removed from V and 4 bases from J, the gap between germline ends came to 14 bases. The CDR3 spans 14 residues. The CDR3 DNA follows: TGTGCCAGCAGTCCGACAAGACACTTCACTGAAGCTTTCTTT. It translates to CASSPTRHFTEAFF.

This sequence joins TRBV6-5 and TRBJ1-1; 7 positions match TRBD1. Unmatched junction bases numbered 10, after V lost 6 bases and J lost 3 bases. The CDR3 extends over 15 amino acids. The germline CDR1 and CDR2 sequences are MNHEY and SVGAGI. The CDR3 DNA is TGTGCCAGCAGGCTGATACAGGGGAGGGACACTGAAGCTTTCTTT. It codes for CASRLIQGRDTEAFF.

The rearrangement joins TRBV5-5 to TRBJ1-2; 8 bases map to TRBD1. From germline, CDR1 is SGHKS and CDR2 YYEKEE (reference sequence). The CDR3 consists of 16 residues. V shed 0 bases, J shed 2 bases, and the junction held 6 bases outside the gene matches. CDR3 residues: CASSLAPTGDNYGYTF. Written as DNA, the CDR3 is TGTGCCAGCAGCTTGGCCCCGACAGGGGACAACTATGGCTACACCTTC.

This chain uses TRBV7-2 with TRBJ2-5; 13 bases agree with TRBD2. With 5 bases clipped from V and 2 bases from J, the junction kept 2 bases outside the gene matches. CDR1 and CDR2 (germline): SGHTA, FQGNSA. There are 15 residues in the CDR3. The DNA for the CDR3 is TGTGCCAGCAGCCAACTAGCGGGAGGGCAAGAGACCCAGTACTTC. Translated, it gives CASSQLAGGQETQYF.

V gene TRBV29-1 combines with J gene TRBJ2-2, with TRBD1 as a possible D gene (6 bases). With 7 bases removed from V and 0 bases from J, the gap between germline ends came to 9 bases. CDR3 length: 13 amino acids. The germline V gene has CDR1 SQVTM and CDR2 ANQGSEA. CDR3: CSGRQANTGELFF. The DNA for the CDR3 is TGCAGCGGACGACAGGCGAACACCGGGGAGCTGTTTTTT.

This clone was observed once. The rearrangement links TRBV18 to TRBJ2-7, with 8 bases lining up with TRBD2. Germline-derived CDR1 and CDR2 are KGHSH and LQKENI. V was clipped by 6 bases and J by 6 bases; unmatched bases: 10. The CDR3 spans 14 residues. The CDR3 region has the DNA TGTGCCAGCTCGGGCGGGGGGCCTGGGGGCGAGCAGTACTTC. Translated: CASSGGGPGGEQYF.

J is TRBJ2-1 and V is TRBV12-3 or TRBV12-4; possibly TRBD1 for D (5 bases). The CDR3 loop spans 13 amino acids. Trimming left V 4 bases short and J 7 bases short, with 11 bases between. CDR3 protein: CASSSTEPNEQFF. The CDR3 nucleotides read TGTGCCAGCAGTTCGACAGAACCTAATGAGCAGTTCTTC.

The chain links TRBV19 to TRBJ2-2, with TRBD2 as a possible D gene (6 bases). With 5 bases removed from V and 7 bases from J, the gap between germline ends came to 14 bases. CDR3 length: 14 amino acids. Germline assignment: CDR1 LNHDA and CDR2 SQIVND (reference sequence). CDR3 DNA sequence: TGTGCCAGTAGTTCAAGTCGGGGAGGCGGGGAGCTGTTTTTT. Translation: CASSSSRGGGELFF.

In nucleotides, the CDR3 is TGTGCCAGCAGCGAGCGGACAGGGCCATACGAGCAGTACTTC. It encodes CASSERTGPYEQYF. The chain carries TRBV6-5 and TRBJ2-7; 8 nucleotides align to TRBD1. Looked up from germline, CDR1 is MNHEY and CDR2 is SVGAGI. V shed 6 bases, J shed 4 bases, and the junction held 8 bases outside the gene matches. The length of the CDR3 is 14 residues.

The rearrangement links TRBV7-3 to TRBJ1-1; the D gene is possibly TRBD1 (6 bases). V lost 5 bases and J lost 3, with 10 bases in between. The V gene's germline CDR1 is SGHTA and CDR2 FQGTGA. The CDR3 consists of 13 residues. CDR3 sequence (DNA): TGTGCCAGCAGCGCGTCAGGGGACACTGAAGCTTTCTTT. This encodes CASSASGDTEAFF.

This chain joins TRBV28 and TRBJ1-1; D call uncertain. Germline V gives CDR1 MDHEN, CDR2 SYDVKM. V was clipped by 5 bases and J by 4 bases, with 8 bases between them. The CDR3 length is 12 residues. The chain's CDR3 is CASSPRFTEAFF. Here the CDR3 DNA reads TGTGCCAGCAGTCCACGATTCACTGAAGCTTTCTTT.

The V and J genes are TRBV7-3 and TRBJ2-5; either TRBD1 or TRBD2 may fit D (5 bases each). This CDR3 comprises 15 residues. Germline loops: CDR1 SGHTA, CDR2 FQGTGA. Trimming left V 5 bases short and J 2 bases short, with 15 bases between. The CDR3 nucleotides are TGTGCCAGCAGCCTACTGCACGGGGCTCAAGAGACCCAGTACTTC. Its translation is CASSLLHGAQETQYF.

This sequence joins TRBV6-6 and TRBJ2-6; possible D gene TRBD2, 7 bases. Germline V gives CDR1 MNHNY, CDR2 SVGAGI (reference sequence). This CDR3 comprises 21 residues. Trimming took off 6 bases at V and 2 bases at J, with 29 bases between the two ends. DNA for the CDR3: TGTGCCAGCAGCTTAGTGGCGGTACGGGGGGCCGCGGGTACTGGGGCCAACGTCCTGACTTTC. It is translated as CASSLVAVRGAAGTGANVLTF.

The chain joins TRBV15 to TRBJ1-5; the match to TRBD1 covers 7 bases. Germline CDR1 reads LNHNV; CDR2 reads YYDKDF (reference sequence). This CDR3 is built from 15 residues. Losses at the gene ends were 2 bases for V and 2 bases for J; bases not matched to a gene: 3. CDR3 DNA: TGTGCCACCAGCAGACAAGACAGGGGCAATCAGCCCCAGCATTTT. Translation gives CATSRQDRGNQPQHF.

The rearrangement joins TRBV6-2 or TRBV6-3 to TRBJ1-5; weak D call: TRBD1 (5 bases). The CDR3 is 16 residues long. Trimming took 2 bases from V and 1 from J, leaving 12 bases between them. Germline CDR1 reads MNHEY; CDR2 reads SVGEGT. The CDR3 DNA reads as TGTGCCAGCAGTTACCCGACCCGACAGAGCAATCAGCCCCAGCATTTT. Translation: CASSYPTRQSNQPQHF.